The T cell receptor (beta chain) under discussion was sequenced for a study of blood T cell repertoires in COVID-19. Background on the study: T cells, B-cell-depleted T cells, or PBMCs provided the cDNA or gDNA that served as material.

Generated by immunoSEQ multiplex PCR, the TCRdb table keeps only in-frame clones and is missing some. The sample lists about 390,000 clones; around 87% were seen once. Germline V gives CDR1 MGHRA, CDR2 YSYEKL. The CDR3 spans 16 residues. V was cut by 0 bases and J by 2 bases, with 10 bases left in between. Sample: peripheral blood. The TCR comes from a woman aged 55-69 years with COVID-19, enrolled during active disease. The gene calls are TRBV4-1 and TRBJ2-2, with a weak D call TRBD1 (6 bases). CDR3 DNA: TGCGCCAGCAGCCAAGACTGGACAGAAAACACCGGGGAGCTGTTTTTT. It specifies CASSQDWTENTGELFF.